One and the same sample provided the 16 T cell receptor beta chains below, sequenced in a study of T cells after yellow fever vaccination. TCRdb used MiXCR to reprocess the 5' RACE reads, holding one entry per CDR3 protein. The table shows about 63,000 distinct CDR3 sequences, with 7.4% occurring only once. The sample consisted of CD8+ T cells sorted from PBMCs, taken 15 days after the yellow fever booster vaccination. The receptors were gathered from a young man who received the YFV17D yellow fever vaccine.

The rearrangement links TRBV7-6 to TRBJ2-7; maybe TRBD1 (5 bases). The germline V and J ends were trimmed by 4 bases and 3 bases, with 22 bases remaining between them. The CDR3 covers 17 residues. Germline CDR1 SGHVS, CDR2 FNYEAQ. CDR3 in DNA: TGTGCCAGCAGCTCCCGTCCGCAGGGCACACCCTACTACGAGCAGTACTTC. Amino acid sequence: CASSSRPQGTPYYEQYF.

The chain joins TRBV24-1 to TRBJ2-1; 7 bases fit TRBD2. V lost 1 base and J lost 7; bases outside the gene matches: 3. Germline lookup yields CDR1 KGHDR and CDR2 SFDVKD. The CDR3 loop spans 14 amino acids. CDR3 nucleotide sequence: TGTGCCACCAGTGATTTAACGGGGGGTAATGAGCAGTTCTTC. Translation: CATSDLTGGNEQFF.

This clonotype was picked up many times. The V and J genes are TRBV12-3 or TRBV12-4 and TRBJ2-3; possibly TRBD2 for D (5 bases). The CDR3 extends over 15 amino acids. The germline V and J ends were trimmed by 2 bases and 0 bases, with 9 bases remaining between them. The DNA for the CDR3 is TGTGCCAGCAGTTTAAGCGGACCTAGCACAGATACGCAGTATTTT. It is translated as CASSLSGPSTDTQYF.

Ten or more counts support this clonotype. V and J are TRBV7-9 and TRBJ2-1, with TRBD2 identical over 7 bases. The CDR3 covers 14 residues. CDR1 is SEHNR, CDR2 FQNEAQ, per germline (reference sequence). V trimming: 5 bases; J trimming: 3 bases; junction bases outside the gene matches: 4. The CDR3 region has the DNA TGTGCCAGCAGCCCCCGGGAGGACTACAATGAGCAGTTCTTC. Protein: CASSPREDYNEQFF.

The table lists this clonotype with many counts. This sequence joins TRBV7-2 and TRBJ2-1; D ambiguous. This CDR3 contains 12 residues. The germline V and J ends were trimmed by 5 bases and 8 bases, with 10 bases remaining between them. The germline gives CDR1 SGHTA, CDR2 FQGNSA. CDR3 coding DNA: TGTGCCAGCAGCGCCTCTCTGCATGAGCAGTTCTTC. Its translation is CASSASLHEQFF.

This clonotype was found many times. This chain uses TRBV7-9 with TRBJ2-1, with 10 bases that match TRBD1. Unmatched junction bases numbered 8, after V lost 5 bases and J lost 7 bases. There are 15 residues in the CDR3. Germline V CDR1 and CDR2: SEHNR, FQNEAQ (reference sequence). CDR3 region: CASSEGTGDGNEQFF. CDR3 DNA sequence: TGTGCCAGCAGCGAGGGGACAGGGGATGGGAATGAGCAGTTCTTC.

This clonotype was counted at least ten times. This chain connects TRBV15 to TRBJ1-5; D is ambiguous. The length of the CDR3 is 14 residues. Deletions cut 6 bases from V and 3 bases from J, with 12 bases between. Looked up from germline, CDR1 is LNHNV and CDR2 is YYDKDF (reference sequence). DNA of the CDR3: TGTGCCACCAGGGGGATCGGTTCCAATCAGCCCCAGCATTTT. Translated: CATRGIGSNQPQHF.

In regard to this clonotype: This may stem from a read error, because a much larger clone lies one nucleotide away. The V gene is TRBV5-4, the J gene TRBJ2-7; D is ambiguous. The CDR3 extends over 14 amino acids. Germline V gives CDR1 SGHNT, CDR2 YYREEE (reference sequence). V gave up 0 bases and J gave up 3 bases, with 10 bases separating them. CDR3 DNA sequence: TGTGCCAGCAGCTTGGGCGAGTGGAGCTACGAGCAGTACTTC. It encodes CASSLGEWSYEQYF.

In this sample, this clonotype turned up many times. CDR3 coding DNA: TGCAGTGCCAGACTAGGAGCGAATGAGCAGTTCTTC. Translation: CSARLGANEQFF. V gene TRBV20-1 combines with J gene TRBJ2-1, with D maybe TRBD2 (6 bases). This CDR3 is 12 amino acids long. V was shortened by 6 bases and J by 7 bases, with 13 bases between the two germline ends. Per germline, CDR1 DFQATT and CDR2 SNEGSKA (reference sequence).

Concerning this clonotype itself: It may be a read error: a sequence one base away is much more abundant. The genes are TRBV7-2 and TRBJ1-4; TRBD1 matches 8 bases. The CDR3 runs 15 residues. Germline assignment: CDR1 SGHTA and CDR2 FQGNSA. As DNA, the CDR3 is TGTGCCAGCAGCTCTACCGGGACAGGTGGTGAAATACTGTTTTTT. This codes for CASSSTGTGGEILFF.

This clonotype was detected many times. This chain joins TRBV5-1 and TRBJ2-5; D is perhaps TRBD1 (6 bases). From germline, CDR1 is SGHRS and CDR2 YFSETQ. CDR3 length equals 13 residues. Trimming shortened V by 0 bases and J by 6 bases, and 9 bases separated the two germline ends. This CDR3 is CASSLEGVQTQYF. The CDR3 DNA follows: TGCGCCAGCAGCTTGGAGGGGGTTCAGACCCAGTACTTC.

This clonotype was recorded at least ten times. The chain joins TRBV7-9 to TRBJ1-3; D unclear. The germline gives CDR1 SEHNR, CDR2 FQNEAQ (reference sequence). This CDR3 has 12 residues. V lost 1 base, J lost 4 bases, and 2 bases lay in between. The CDR3 nucleotides are TGTGCCAGCAGCTTAGGCGGAAACACCATATATTTT. Protein sequence: CASSLGGNTIYF.

About this clonotype itself: A read error may be the cause here, since a much bigger clone is one base away. The rearrangement uses TRBV11-1 and TRBJ2-1; D tentatively fits TRBD1 or TRBD2 (5 bases each). The CDR3 extends over 17 amino acids. From germline, CDR1 is SGHAT and CDR2 FQDESV (reference sequence). CDR3 nucleotide sequence: TGTTCCAGCAGCTTAAACCGGGACCTCCACTCCTACAATGAGCAGTTCTTC. Translating gives CSSSLNRDLHSYNEQFF.

This clonotype was seen ten or more times. CDR3 bases: TGTGCCAGCAGCTTAATCGGGAGGGCTGTGGGGGCCAACGTCCTGACTTTC. Protein: CASSLIGRAVGANVLTF. V and J are TRBV7-2 and TRBJ2-6; 8 positions agree with TRBD2. The V and J ends lost 2 bases and 4 bases, in that order; junction bases with no gene match: 7. Germline lookup yields CDR1 SGHTA and CDR2 FQGNSA. The CDR3 runs 17 residues.

This clonotype was counted many times. The chain uses TRBV5-5 and TRBJ2-7; 7 bases are a match to TRBD1. The germline CDR1 and CDR2 sequences are SGHKS and YYEKEE (reference sequence). V dropped 4 bases and J dropped 3; count of bases not matched to a gene: 4. This CDR3 is built from 13 residues. Written as DNA, the CDR3 is TGTGCCAGCAGCGGGGACAGCGACTACGAGCAGTACTTC. It encodes CASSGDSDYEQYF. The full variable domain, with the rest looked up from reference TRBV5-5 and TRBJ2-7, is DAGVTQSPTHLIKTRGQQVTLRCSPISGHKSVSWYQQVLGQGPQFIFQYYEKEERGRGNFPDRFSARQFPNYSSELNVNALLLGDSALYLCASSGDSDYEQYFGPGTRLTVT.

This clonotype was found a few times. This chain uses TRBV5-6 with TRBJ2-5; 7 bases fit TRBD1. The CDR3 covers 16 residues. Germline-derived CDR1 and CDR2 are SGHDT and YYEEEE. V trimming: 4 bases; J trimming: 2 bases; junction bases outside the gene matches: 11. The CDR3: CASSPYRGEGQETQYF. The CDR3 region has the DNA TGTGCCAGCAGCCCCTACAGGGGAGAGGGGCAAGAGACCCAGTACTTC.